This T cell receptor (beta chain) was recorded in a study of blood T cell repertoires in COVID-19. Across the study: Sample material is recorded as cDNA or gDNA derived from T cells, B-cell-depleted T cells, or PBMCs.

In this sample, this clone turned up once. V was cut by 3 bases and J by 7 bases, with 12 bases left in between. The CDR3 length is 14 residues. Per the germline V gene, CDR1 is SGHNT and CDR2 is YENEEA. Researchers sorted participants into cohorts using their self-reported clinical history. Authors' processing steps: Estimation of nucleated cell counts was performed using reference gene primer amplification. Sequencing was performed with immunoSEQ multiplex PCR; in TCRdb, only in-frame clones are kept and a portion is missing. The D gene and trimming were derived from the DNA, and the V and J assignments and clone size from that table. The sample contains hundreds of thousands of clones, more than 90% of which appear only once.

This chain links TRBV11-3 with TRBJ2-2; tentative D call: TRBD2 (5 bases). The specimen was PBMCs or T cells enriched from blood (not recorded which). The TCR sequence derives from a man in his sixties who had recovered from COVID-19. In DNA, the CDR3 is TGTGCCAGCAGCTTGTGGGAGCCTATCGGGGAGCTGTTTTTT. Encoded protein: CASSLWEPIGELFF. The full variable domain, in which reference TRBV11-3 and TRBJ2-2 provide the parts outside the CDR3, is EAGVVQSPRYKIIEKKQPVAFWCNPISGHNTLYWYLQNLGQGPELLIRYENEEAVDDSQLPKDRFSAERLKGVDSTLKIQPAELGDSAVYLCASSLWEPIGELFFGEGSRLTVL.